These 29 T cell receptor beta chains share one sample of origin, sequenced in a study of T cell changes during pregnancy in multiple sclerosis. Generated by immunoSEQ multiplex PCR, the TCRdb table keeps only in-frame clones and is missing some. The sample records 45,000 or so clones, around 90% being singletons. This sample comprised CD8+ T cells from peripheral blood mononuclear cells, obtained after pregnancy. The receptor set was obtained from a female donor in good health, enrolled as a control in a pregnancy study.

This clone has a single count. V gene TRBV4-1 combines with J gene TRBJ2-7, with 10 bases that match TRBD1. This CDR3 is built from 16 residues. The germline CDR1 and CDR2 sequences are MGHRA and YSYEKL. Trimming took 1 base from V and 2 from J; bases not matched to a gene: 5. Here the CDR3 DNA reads TGCGCCAGCAGCCAAGGGCCGGGGACAGGGGCCTACGAGCAGTACTTC. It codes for CASSQGPGTGAYEQYF.

In DNA form, the CDR3 reads TGTGCCAGCTCACCCTCTCGAGGTCCTGAAGCTTTCTTT. Its protein product is CASSPSRGPEAFF. The rearrangement uses TRBV18 and TRBJ1-1; D uncertain. V lost 3 bases, J lost 6 bases, and 11 bases lay in between. Looked up from germline, CDR1 is KGHSH and CDR2 is LQKENI. The CDR3 runs 13 residues.

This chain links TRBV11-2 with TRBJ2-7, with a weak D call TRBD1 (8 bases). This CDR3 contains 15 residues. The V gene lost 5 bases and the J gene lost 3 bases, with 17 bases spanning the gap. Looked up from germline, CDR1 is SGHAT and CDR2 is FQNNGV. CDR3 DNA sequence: TGTGCCAGCAGCCCTCGCACAGGGGGGGGCTACGAGCAGTACTTC. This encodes CASSPRTGGGYEQYF.

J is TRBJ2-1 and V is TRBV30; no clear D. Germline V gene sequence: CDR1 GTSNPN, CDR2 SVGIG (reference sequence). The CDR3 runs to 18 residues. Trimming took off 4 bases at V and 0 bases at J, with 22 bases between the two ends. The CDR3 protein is CAWTPGPPSGSSYNEQFF. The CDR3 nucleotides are TGTGCCTGGACACCAGGCCCCCCCTCTGGTAGCTCCTACAATGAGCAGTTCTTC.

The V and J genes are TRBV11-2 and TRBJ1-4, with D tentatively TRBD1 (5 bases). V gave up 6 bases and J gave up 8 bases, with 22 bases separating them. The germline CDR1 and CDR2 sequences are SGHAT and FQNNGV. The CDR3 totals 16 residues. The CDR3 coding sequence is TGTGCCAGCAGTCGCGGGGGTGGCGGACTATGGGAAAAACTGTTTTTT. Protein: CASSRGGGGLWEKLFF.

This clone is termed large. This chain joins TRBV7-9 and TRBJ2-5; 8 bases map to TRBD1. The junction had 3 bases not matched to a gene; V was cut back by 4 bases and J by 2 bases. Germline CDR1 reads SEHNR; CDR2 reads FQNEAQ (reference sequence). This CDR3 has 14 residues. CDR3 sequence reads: CASSSWDRQETQYF. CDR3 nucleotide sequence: TGTGCCAGCAGCTCGTGGGACAGGCAAGAGACCCAGTACTTC.

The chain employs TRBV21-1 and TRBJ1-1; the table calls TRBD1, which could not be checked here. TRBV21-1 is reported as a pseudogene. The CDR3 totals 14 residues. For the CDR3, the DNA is TGTGCCAGCAGCAAAGGGGGGCGACACACTGAAGCTTTCTTT. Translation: CASSKGGRHTEAFF.

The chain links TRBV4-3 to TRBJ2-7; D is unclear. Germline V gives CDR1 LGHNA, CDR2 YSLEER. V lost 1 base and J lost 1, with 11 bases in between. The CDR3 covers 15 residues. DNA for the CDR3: TGCGCCAGCAGCCAAGTTTTACAGTCGTCCTACGAGCAGTACTTC. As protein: CASSQVLQSSYEQYF.

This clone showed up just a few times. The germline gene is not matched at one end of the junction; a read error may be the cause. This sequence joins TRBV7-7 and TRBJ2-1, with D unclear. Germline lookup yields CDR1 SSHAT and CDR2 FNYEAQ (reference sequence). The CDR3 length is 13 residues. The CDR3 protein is CASSPGFDEEQFF. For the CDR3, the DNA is TGTGCTAGCAGCCCAGGCTTTGACGAGGAGCAGTTCTTC.

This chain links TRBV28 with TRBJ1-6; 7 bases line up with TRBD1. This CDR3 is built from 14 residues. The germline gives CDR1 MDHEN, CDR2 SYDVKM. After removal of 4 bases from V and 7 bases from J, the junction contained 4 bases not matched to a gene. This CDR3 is CASSSGQPNSPLHF. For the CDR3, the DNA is TGTGCCAGCAGTTCGGGACAGCCAAATTCACCCCTCCACTTT.

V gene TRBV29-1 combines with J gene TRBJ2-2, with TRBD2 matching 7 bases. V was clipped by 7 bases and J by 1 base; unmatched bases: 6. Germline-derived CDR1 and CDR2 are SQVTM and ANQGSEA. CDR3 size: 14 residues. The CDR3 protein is CSAGLELNTGELFF. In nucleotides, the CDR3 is TGCAGCGCAGGACTAGAACTGAACACCGGGGAGCTGTTTTTT.

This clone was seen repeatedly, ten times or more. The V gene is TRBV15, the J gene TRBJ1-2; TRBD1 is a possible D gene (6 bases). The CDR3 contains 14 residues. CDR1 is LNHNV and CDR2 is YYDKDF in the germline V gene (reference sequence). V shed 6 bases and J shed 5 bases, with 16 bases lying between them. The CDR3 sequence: CATRSPGDPYGYTF. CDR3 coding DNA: TGTGCCACCAGGTCCCCAGGGGACCCTTATGGCTACACCTTC.

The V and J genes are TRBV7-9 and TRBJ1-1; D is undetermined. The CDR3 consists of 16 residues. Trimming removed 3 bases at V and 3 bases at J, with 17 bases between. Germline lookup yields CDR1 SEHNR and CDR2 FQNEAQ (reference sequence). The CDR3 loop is CASSLKPVPLDTEAFF. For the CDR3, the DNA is TGTGCCAGCAGCTTGAAGCCGGTCCCCCTGGACACTGAAGCTTTCTTT. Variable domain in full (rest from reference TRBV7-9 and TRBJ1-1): DTGVSQNPRHKITKRGQNVTFRCDPISEHNRLYWYRQTLGQGPEFLTYFQNEAQLEKSRLLSDRFSAERPKGSFSTLEIQRTEQGDSAMYLCASSLKPVPLDTEAFFGQGTRLTVV.

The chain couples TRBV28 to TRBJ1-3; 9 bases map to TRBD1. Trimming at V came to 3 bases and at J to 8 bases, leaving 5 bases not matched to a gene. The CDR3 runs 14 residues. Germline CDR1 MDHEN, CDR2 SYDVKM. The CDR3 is CASSFGQGFYTIYF. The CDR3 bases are TGTGCCAGCAGTTTTGGACAGGGGTTTTACACCATATATTTT. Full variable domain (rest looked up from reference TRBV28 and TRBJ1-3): DVKVTQSSRYLVKRTGEKVFLECVQDMDHENMFWYRQDPGLGLRLIYFSYDVKMKEKGDIPEGYSVSREKKERFSLILESASTNQTSMYLCASSFGQGFYTIYFGEGSWLTVV.

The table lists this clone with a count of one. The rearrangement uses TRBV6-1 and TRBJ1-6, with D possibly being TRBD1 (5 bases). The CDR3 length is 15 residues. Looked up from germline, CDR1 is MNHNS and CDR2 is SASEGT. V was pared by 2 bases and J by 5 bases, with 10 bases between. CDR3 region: CASSEYGGNNSPLHF. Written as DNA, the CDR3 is TGTGCCAGCAGTGAATACGGGGGAAATAATTCACCCCTCCACTTT.

Here the CDR3 reads CAWSPDSVSNYGYTF. The CDR3 DNA sequence: TGTGCCTGGAGCCCGGACAGTGTTTCTAACTATGGCTACACCTTC. This rearrangement joins TRBV30 to TRBJ1-2; D may be TRBD1 (6 bases). This CDR3 spans 15 amino acids. Trimming stripped 3 bases from V and 0 bases from J, with 14 bases between. The germline V gene has CDR1 GTSNPN and CDR2 SVGIG (reference sequence).

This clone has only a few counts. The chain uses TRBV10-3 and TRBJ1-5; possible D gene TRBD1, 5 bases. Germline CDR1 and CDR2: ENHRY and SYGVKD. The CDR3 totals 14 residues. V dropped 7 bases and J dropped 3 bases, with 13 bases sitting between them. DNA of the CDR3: TGTGCCATCAACGAGGGAGGGGTCAATCAGCCCCAGCATTTT. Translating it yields CAINEGGVNQPQHF.

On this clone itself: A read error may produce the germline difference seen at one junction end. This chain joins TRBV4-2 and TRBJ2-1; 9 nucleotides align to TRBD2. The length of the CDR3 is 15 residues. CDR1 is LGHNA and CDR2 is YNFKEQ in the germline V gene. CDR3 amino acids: CVSSQDPSGANEQFF. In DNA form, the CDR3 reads TGTGTCAGCAGCCAAGACCCTAGCGGGGCCAATGAGCAGTTCTTC.

CDR3 sequence (DNA): TGTGCCAGCAGCTTGTCCCTGACAGGGGCGGAGTACTTC. Its protein is CASSLSLTGAEYF. J is TRBJ2-5 and V is TRBV5-6; 8 positions agree with TRBD1. The V gene end was trimmed by 1 base and the J gene end by 12 bases; junction bases not matched to a gene: 8. The CDR3 has 13 amino acids. CDR1 and CDR2 from the germline V gene are SGHDT and YYEEEE. Using reference TRBV5-6 and TRBJ2-5 for the parts outside the CDR3, the full variable domain is DAGVTQSPTHLIKTRGQQVTLRCSPKSGHDTVSWYQQALGQGPQFIFQYYEEEERQRGNFPDRFSGHQFPNYSSELNVNALLLGDSALYLCASSLSLTGAEYFGPGTRLLVL.

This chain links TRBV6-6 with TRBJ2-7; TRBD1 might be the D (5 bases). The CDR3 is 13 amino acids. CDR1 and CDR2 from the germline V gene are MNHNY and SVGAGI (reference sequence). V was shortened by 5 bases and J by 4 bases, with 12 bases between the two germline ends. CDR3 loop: CASSTTTVYEQYF. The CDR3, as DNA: TGTGCCAGCAGTACTACGACAGTTTACGAGCAGTACTTC.

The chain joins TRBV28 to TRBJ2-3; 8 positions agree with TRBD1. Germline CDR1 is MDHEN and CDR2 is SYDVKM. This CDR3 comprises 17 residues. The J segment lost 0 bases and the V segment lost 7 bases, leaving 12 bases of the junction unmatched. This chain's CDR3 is CASNMDRAQTSTDTQYF. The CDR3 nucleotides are TGTGCCAGCAACATGGACAGGGCCCAAACTAGCACAGATACGCAGTATTTT.

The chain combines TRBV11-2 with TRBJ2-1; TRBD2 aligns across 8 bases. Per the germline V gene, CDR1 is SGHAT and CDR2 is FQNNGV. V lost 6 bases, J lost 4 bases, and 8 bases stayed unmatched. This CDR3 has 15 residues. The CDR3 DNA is TGTGCCAGCAGTTCTTACGGGGGGGGATACAATGAGCAGTTCTTC. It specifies CASSSYGGGYNEQFF. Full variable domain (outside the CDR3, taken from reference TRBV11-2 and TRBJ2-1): EAGVAQSPRYKIIEKRQSVAFWCNPISGHATLYWYQQILGQGPKLLIQFQNNGVVDDSQLPKDRFSAERLKGVDSTLKIQPAKLEDSAVYLCASSSYGGGYNEQFFGPGTRLTVL.

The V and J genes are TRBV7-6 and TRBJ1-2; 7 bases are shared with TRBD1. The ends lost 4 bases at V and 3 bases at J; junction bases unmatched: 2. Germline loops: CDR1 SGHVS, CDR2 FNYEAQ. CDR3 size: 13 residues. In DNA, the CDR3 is TGTGCCAGCAGCTCAGGACAGGACTATGGCTACACCTTC. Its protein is CASSSGQDYGYTF.

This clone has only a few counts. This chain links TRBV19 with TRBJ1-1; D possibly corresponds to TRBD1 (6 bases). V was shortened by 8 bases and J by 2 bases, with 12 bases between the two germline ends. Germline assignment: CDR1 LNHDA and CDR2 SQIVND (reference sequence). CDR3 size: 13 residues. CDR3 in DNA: TGTGCCAGTTCGGGACACCTCAACACTGAAGCTTTCTTT. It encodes CASSGHLNTEAFF.

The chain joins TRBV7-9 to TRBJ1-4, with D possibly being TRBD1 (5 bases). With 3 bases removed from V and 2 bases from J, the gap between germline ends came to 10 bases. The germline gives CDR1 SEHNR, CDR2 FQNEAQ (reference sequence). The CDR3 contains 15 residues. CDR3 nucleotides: TGTGCCAGCAGCTTGACTCGGGGGACTAATGAAAAACTGTTTTTT. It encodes CASSLTRGTNEKLFF.

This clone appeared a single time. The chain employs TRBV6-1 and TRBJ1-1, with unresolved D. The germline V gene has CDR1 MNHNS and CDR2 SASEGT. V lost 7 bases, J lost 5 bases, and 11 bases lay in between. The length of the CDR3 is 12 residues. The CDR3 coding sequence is TGTGCCAGCAAGGAGGGAGGGACTGAAGCTTTCTTT. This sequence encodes CASKEGGTEAFF.

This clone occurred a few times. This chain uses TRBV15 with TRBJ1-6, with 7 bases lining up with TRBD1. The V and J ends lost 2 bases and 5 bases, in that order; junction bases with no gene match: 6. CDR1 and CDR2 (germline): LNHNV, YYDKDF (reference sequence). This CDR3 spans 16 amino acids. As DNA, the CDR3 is TGTGCCACCAGCAGATCCCCGACAGGGAATAATTCACCCCTCCACTTT. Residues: CATSRSPTGNNSPLHF.

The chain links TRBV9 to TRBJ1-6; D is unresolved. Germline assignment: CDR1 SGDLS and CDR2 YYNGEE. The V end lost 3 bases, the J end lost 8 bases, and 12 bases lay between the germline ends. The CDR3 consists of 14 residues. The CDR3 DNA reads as TGTGCCAGCAGCGCGCGTCCCCAGGATTCACCCCTCCACTTT. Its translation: CASSARPQDSPLHF.

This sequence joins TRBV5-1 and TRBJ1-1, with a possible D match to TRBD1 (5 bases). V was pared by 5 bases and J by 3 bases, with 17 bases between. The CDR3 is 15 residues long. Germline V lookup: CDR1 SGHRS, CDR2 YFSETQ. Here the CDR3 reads CASRATDPTYTEAFF. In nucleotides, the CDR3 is TGCGCCAGCAGAGCGACAGATCCTACGTACACTGAAGCTTTCTTT.